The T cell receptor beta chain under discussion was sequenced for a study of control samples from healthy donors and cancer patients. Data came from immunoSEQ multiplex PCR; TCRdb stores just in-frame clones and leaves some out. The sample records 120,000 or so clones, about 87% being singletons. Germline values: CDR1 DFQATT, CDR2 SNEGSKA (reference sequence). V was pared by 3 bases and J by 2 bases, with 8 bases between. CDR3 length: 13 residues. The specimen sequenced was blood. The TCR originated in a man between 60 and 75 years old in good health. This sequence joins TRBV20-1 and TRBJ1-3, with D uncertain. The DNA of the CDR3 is TGCAGTGCTAGTGTTGGGGCTGGAAACACCATATATTTT. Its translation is CSASVGAGNTIYF.